This T cell receptor beta chain was sequenced during a study of Graves' ophthalmopathy and Graves' hyperthyroidism. Background on the study: Before any treatment was given, at initial diagnosis, peripheral blood was collected.

The authors isolated PBMCs from around 10 ml of fresh peripheral blood. This CDR3 spans 12 amino acids. V was clipped by 7 bases and J by 4 bases, with 10 bases between them. From RNA, the CDR3 regions of TCR beta chains were amplified and sequenced. First-round RT-PCR employed HTBI primers, with a second-round multiplex PCR after it. TCRdb re-called the multiplex PCR reads through MiXCR, storing one row per CDR3 protein. The table has under 800,000 distinct CDR3 sequences, about 20% seen once; the top ten hold more than 5.5%. This clonotype was counted between two and nine times. The sequenced sample consisted of peripheral blood. The TCR comes from a woman aged 18-29 years with stable Graves' hyperthyroidism. Some clones in this sample may be carry-over from other donors' samples. This chain connects TRBV12-3 or TRBV12-4 to TRBJ1-1; no reliable D call. The CDR3 spells CASTQGSTEAFF. The DNA for the CDR3 is TGTGCCAGCACCCAAGGGAGCACTGAAGCTTTCTTT.